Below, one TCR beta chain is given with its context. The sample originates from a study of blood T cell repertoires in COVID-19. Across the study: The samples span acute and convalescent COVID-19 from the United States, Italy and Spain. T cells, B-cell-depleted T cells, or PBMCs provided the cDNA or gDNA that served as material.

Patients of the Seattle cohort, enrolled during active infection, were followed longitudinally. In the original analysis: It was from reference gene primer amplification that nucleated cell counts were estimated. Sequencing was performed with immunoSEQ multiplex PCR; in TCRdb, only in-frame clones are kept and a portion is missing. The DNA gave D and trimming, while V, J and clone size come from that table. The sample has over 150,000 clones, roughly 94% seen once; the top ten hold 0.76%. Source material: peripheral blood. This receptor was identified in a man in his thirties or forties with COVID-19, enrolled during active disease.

The CDR3 spells CASSQPGQGLYGYTF. The CDR3 nucleotides read TGTGCCAGCAGCCAGCCGGGACAGGGCCTCTATGGCTACACCTTC. J is TRBJ1-2 and V is TRBV4-2; TRBD1 matches 9 bases. This CDR3 contains 15 residues. Germline V CDR1 and CDR2: LGHNA, YNFKEQ. J was trimmed by 4 bases and V by 3 bases; bases with no gene match: 6.